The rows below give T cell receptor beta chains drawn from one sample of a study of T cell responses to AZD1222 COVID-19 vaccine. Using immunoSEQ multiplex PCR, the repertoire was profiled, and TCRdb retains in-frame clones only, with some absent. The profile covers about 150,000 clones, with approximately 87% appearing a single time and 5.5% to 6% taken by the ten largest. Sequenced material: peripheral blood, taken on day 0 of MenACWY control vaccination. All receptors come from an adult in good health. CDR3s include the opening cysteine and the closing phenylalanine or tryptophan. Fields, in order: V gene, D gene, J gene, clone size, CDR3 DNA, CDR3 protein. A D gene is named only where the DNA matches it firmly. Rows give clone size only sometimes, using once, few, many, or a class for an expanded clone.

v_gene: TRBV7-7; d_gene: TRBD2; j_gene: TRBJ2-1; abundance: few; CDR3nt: TGTGCTAGCAGCTCAGGGGGCGGACCTTTAACTAGCGGGAGTTTCAATGAGCAGTTCTTC; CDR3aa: CASSSGGGPLTSGSFNEQFF
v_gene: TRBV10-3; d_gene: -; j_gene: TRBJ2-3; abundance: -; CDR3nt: TGTGCCATCAGTGAGGGTCCCCTGGATACGCAGTATTTT; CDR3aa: CAISEGPLDTQYF
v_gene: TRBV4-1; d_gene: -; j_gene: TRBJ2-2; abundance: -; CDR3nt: TGCGCCAGCAGCCAAGCGCCAGGGATGATCACCGGGGAGCTGTTTTTT; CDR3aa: CASSQAPGMITGELFF
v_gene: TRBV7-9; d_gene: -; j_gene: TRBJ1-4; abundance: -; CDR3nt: TGTGCCAGCAGCTTGGTGGCAGGGAGGAATGAAAAACTGTTTTTT; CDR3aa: CASSLVAGRNEKLFF
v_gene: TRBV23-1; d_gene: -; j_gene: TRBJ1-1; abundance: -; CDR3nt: TGCGCCAGCAGTCGCTTGGGAGGTGTAAAGAACACTGAAGCTTTCTTT; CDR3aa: CASSRLGGVKNTEAFF
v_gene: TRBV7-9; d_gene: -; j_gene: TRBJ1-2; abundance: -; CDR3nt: TGTGCCAGCAGCTTTCTAACAGGAGCATCTGGCTACACCTTC; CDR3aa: CASSFLTGASGYTF
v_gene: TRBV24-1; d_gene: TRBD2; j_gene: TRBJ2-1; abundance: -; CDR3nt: TGTGCCACCAGTGAACACGGGGGAGGGAATGAGCAGTTCTTC; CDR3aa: CATSEHGGGNEQFF
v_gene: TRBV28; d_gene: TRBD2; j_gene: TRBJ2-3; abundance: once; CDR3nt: TGTGCCAGCAGTTTAAGGGCGGGGGTCACAGATACGCAGTATTTT; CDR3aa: CASSLRAGVTDTQYF
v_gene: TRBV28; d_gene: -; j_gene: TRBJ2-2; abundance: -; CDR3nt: TGTGCCAGCAGTTTAGTAACCGGGGAGCTGTTTTTT; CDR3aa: CASSLVTGELFF
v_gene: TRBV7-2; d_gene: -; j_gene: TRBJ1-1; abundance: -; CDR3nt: TGTGCCAGCAGCTTAAGCTCCTCAAAGGGATTCCAAGCTTTCTTT; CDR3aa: CASSLSSSKGFQAFF
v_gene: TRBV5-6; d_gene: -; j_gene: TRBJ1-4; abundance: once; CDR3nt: TGTGCCAGCAGCCCCGGGATTTCAAATGAAAAACTGTTTTTT; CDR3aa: CASSPGISNEKLFF
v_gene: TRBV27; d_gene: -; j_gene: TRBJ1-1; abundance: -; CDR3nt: TGTGCCAGCAGTTTCTCCCCGAGCCTTAACACTGAAGCTTTCTTT; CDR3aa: CASSFSPSLNTEAFF
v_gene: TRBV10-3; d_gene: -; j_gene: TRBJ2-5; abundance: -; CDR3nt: TGTGCCATCAGTGACAGCGTGGAGACCCAGTACTTC; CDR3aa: CAISDSVETQYF
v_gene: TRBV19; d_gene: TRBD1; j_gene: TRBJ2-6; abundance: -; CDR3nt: TGTGCCACGGGACAGTCTGGGGCCAACGTCCTGACTTTC; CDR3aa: CATGQSGANVLTF
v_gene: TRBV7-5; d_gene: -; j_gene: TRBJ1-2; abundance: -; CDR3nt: TGTGTCAGAAGCTTAAAACCTACAGGGGCTAACTATGGCTACACCTTC; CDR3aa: CVRSLKPTGANYGYTF
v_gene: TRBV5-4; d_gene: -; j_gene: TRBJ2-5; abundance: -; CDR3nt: TGTGCCAGCAGTGTGATAGGGGGGGACGAGACCCAGTACTTC; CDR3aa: CASSVIGGDETQYF
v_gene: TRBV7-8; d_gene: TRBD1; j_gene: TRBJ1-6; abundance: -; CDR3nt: TGTGCCAGCAGCGACAAATACGGGACAGCTAATTCACCCCTCCACTTT; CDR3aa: CASSDKYGTANSPLHF
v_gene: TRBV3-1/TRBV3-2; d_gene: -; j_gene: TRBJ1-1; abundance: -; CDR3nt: TGTGCCAGCAGCCATCTGGAGGGTAGGGTTTTCTTT; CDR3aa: CASSHLEGRVFF
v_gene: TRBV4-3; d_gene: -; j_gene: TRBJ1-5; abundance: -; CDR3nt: TGCGCCAGCAGCCAAGAGGCCCAGTACAATCAGCCCCAGCATTTT; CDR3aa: CASSQEAQYNQPQHF
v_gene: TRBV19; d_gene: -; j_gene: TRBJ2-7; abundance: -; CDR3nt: TGTGCCAGTAGTAGGGACGGAACCTACGAGCAGTACTTC; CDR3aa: CASSRDGTYEQYF
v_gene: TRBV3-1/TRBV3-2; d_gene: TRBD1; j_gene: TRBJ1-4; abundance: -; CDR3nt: TGTGCCAGCAGCAGAAGACGGGACAGTAATGAAAAACTGTTTTTT; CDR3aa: CASSRRRDSNEKLFF
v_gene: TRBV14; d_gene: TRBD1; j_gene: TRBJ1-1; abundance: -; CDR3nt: TGTGCCAGCAGCAGCCGGACAGGGGGTACTGAAGCTTTCTTT; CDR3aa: CASSSRTGGTEAFF
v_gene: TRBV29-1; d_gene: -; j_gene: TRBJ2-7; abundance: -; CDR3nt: TGCAGCGTCAAGGACAACTCCTACGAGCAGTACTTC; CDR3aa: CSVKDNSYEQYF
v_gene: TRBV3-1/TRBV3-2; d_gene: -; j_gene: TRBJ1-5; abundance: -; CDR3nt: TGTGCCAGCAGCCCGGACCAAAATCAGCCCCAGCATTTT; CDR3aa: CASSPDQNQPQHF
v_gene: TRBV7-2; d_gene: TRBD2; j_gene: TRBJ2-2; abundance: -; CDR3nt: TGTGCCAGCAGCTTACAACTAGCGGGGACGTTAAGGACCGGGGAGCTGTTTTTT; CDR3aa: CASSLQLAGTLRTGELFF
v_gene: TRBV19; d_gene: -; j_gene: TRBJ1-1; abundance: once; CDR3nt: TGTGCCAGTAGTATAGTCTCCGGGTTCAGTGAAGCTTTCTTT; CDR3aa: CASSIVSGFSEAFF
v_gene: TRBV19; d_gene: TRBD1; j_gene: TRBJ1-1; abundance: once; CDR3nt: TGTGCCAGTATCACACCGGGACAGGGATCGACTGAAGCTTTCTTT; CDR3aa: CASITPGQGSTEAFF
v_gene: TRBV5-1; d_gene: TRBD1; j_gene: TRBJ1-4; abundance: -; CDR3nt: TGCGCCAGCAGCGACAGGAACAGGGGGAAGAATGAAAAACTGTTTTTT; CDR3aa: CASSDRNRGKNEKLFF
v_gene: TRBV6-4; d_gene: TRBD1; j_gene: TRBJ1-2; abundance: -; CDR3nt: TGTGCCAGCAGTGAAGTGTCGGGACAGGGGGCAAGGGGCTACACCTTC; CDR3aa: CASSEVSGQGARGYTF
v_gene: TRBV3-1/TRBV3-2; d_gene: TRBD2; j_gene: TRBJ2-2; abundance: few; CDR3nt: TGTGCCAGCAGCCAGGAGGGACTAGCGGGGAGAAGATCGACGAACACCGGGGAGCTGTTTTTT; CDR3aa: CASSQEGLAGRRSTNTGELFF
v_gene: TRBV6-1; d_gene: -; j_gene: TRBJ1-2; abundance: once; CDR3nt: TGTGCCAGCAGTGAAGCAGGGGCGGACTATGGCTACACCTTC; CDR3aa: CASSEAGADYGYTF
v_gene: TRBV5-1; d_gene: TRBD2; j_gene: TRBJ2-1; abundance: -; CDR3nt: TGCGCCAGCAGCTTAGCTAGCGGGAGGGACTCCTACAATGAGCAGTTCTTC; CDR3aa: CASSLASGRDSYNEQFF
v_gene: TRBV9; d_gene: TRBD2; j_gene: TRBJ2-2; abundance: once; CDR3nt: TGTGCCAGCAGCGCGCGCACAGGGCTAGCGGGAAACACCGGGGAGCTGTTTTTT; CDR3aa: CASSARTGLAGNTGELFF
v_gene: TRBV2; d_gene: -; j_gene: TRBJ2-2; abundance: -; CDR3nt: TGTGCCAGCAGTGGATGGGCGGGAACCGCCGACGCGAACACCGGGGAGCTGTTTTTT; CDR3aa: CASSGWAGTADANTGELFF
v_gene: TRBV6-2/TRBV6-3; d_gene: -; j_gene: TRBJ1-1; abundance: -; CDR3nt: TGTGCCAGCAGCCGGGGTAACCAGAACACTGAAGCTTTCTTT; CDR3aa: CASSRGNQNTEAFF
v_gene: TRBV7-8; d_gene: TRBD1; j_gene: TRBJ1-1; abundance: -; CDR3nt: TGTGCCAGCAGCCCTCGGAGGGACAGGTCCCACACTGAAGCTTTCTTT; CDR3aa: CASSPRRDRSHTEAFF
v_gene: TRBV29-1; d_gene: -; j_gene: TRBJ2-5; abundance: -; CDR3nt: TGCAGCGTTGATGACCGACAGGCCCAAGAGACCCAGTACTTC; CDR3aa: CSVDDRQAQETQYF
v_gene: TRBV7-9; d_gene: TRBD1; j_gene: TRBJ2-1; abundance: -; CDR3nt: TGTGCCAGCAGCGGGACAGGGGCTGTCGATGAGCAGTTCTTC; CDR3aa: CASSGTGAVDEQFF
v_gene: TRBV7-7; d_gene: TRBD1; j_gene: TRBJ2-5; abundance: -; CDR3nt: TGTGCCAGCAGCTTTGACAGGGAAGAGACCCAGTACTTC; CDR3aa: CASSFDREETQYF
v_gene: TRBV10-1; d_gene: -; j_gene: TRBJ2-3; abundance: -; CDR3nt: TGCGCCAGCAGTGGGGTATTCACAGATACGCAGTATTTT; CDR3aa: CASSGVFTDTQYF
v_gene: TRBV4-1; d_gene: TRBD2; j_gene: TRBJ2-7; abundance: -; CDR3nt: TGCGCCAGCAGTCGACTAGCGGGAGTCACCTACGAGCAGTACTTC; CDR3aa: CASSRLAGVTYEQYF
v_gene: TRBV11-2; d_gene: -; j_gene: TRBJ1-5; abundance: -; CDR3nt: TGTGCCAGCAGCCTACATAGCAATCAGCCCCAGCATTTT; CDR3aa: CASSLHSNQPQHF
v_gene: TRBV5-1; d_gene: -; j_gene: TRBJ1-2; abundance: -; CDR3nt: TGCGCCAGCCTCCGAGGGCCCGGCGGGGAAGACTATGGCTACACCTTC; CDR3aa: CASLRGPGGEDYGYTF
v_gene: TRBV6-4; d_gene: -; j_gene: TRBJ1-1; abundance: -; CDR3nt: TGTGCCAGCAGTGCGCTCATGAACACTGAAGCTTTCTTT; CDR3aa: CASSALMNTEAFF
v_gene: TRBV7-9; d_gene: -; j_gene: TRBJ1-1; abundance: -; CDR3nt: TGTGCCAGCATGTCGGGGCAGTCCTCTGAAGCTTTCTTT; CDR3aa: CASMSGQSSEAFF
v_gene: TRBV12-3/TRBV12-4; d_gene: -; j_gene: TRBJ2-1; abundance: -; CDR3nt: TGTGCCAGCAGTTTCGGTTACAATGAGCAGTTCTTC; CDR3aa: CASSFGYNEQFF
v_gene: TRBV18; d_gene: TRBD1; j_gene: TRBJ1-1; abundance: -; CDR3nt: TGTGCCAGCTCAGCCACGCGGGACAGAGGCAACACTGAAGCTTTCTTT; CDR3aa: CASSATRDRGNTEAFF
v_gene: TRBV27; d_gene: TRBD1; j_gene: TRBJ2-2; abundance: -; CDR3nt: TGTGCCAGCAGTCTGACAGGGTCAGCGGGGGAGCTGTTTTTT; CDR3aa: CASSLTGSAGELFF
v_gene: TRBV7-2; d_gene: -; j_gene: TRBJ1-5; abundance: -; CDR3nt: TGTGCCAGCAGCGCCGGACAATTGTTTCATCAGCCCCAGCATTTT; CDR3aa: CASSAGQLFHQPQHF
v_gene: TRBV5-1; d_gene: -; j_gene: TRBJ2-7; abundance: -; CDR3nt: TGCGCCAGCAGCTTGTCGGGGACTCCGACCTACGAGCAGTACTTC; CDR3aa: CASSLSGTPTYEQYF
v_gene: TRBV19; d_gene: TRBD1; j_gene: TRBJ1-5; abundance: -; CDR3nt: TGTGCCAGTAGCGACAGGGAGCTCAATCAGCCCCAGCATTTT; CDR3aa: CASSDRELNQPQHF
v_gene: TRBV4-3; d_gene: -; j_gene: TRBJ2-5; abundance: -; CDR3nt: TGCGCCAGCAGCCAAACAGGGAACAGGGAGACCCAGTACTTC; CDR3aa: CASSQTGNRETQYF
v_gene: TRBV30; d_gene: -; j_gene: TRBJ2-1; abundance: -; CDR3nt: TGTGCCTGGGCCTCAGGTGGGGCGGGGAGCAATGAGCAGTTCTTC; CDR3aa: CAWASGGAGSNEQFF
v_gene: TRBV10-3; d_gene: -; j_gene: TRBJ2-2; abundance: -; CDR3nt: TGTGCCATCAGTGACAACCCCCGAGCCGGGGAGCTGTTTTTT; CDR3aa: CAISDNPRAGELFF
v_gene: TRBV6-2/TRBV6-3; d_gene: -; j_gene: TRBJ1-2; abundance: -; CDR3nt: TGTGCCAGCAGTTACGACGGACAGTTAAACTATGGCTACACCTTC; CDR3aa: CASSYDGQLNYGYTF
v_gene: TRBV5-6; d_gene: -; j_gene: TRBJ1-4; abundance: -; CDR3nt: TGTGCCAGCAGCGGCAAGACAGTCAGTAATGAAAAACTGTTTTTT; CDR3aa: CASSGKTVSNEKLFF
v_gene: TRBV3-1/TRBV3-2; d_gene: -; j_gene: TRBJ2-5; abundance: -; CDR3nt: TGTGCCAGCAGCCAGGTGACTAGTCGAGAGACCCAGTACTTC; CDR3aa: CASSQVTSRETQYF
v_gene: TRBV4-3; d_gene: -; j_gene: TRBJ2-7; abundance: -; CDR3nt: TGCGCCAGCAGCCAAGTAGAATGGGGCTACGAGCAGTACTTC; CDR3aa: CASSQVEWGYEQYF
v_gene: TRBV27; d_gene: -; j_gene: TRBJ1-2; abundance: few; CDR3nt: TGTGCCAGCAGCGGACCCTTATCAGGGTCAAATGGCTACACCTTC; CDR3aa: CASSGPLSGSNGYTF